The clone carrying this T cell receptor beta chain was found a few times. Its antigen is unknown. The sample comes from a study of blood T cells in healthy people across ages. General study findings and limits: Older age went with lower TCR beta diversity per million T cells, in a roughly linear way.

Using a J-beta primer mix together with a sample-barcoded 5' primer, a second PCR was run for about 6 to 11 cycles. TCRdb called the 5' RACE reads again in MiXCR, with one record for every CDR3 protein. The sample includes roughly 1 million distinct CDR3 sequences, about 25% seen only once; the top ten take around 0.75%. CDR1 MNHEY and CDR2 SMNVEV come from the germline V gene (reference sequence). V shed 2 bases and J shed 5 bases, with 12 bases lying between them. This CDR3 is built from 14 residues. These data also featured in a second study, about T cells of mothers and their children.

The receptor was derived from a girl aged 2 to 10 in good health. The V gene is TRBV27, the J gene TRBJ2-5, with D possibly being TRBD2 (5 bases). The sample taken for sequencing was blood. CDR3 sequence reads: CASSLRLAQETQYF. CDR3 sequence (DNA): TGTGCCAGCAGTTTAAGGCTAGCACAGGAGACCCAGTACTTC.